This T cell receptor (gamma chain) was recorded in a study of gamma-delta chains in newborns, infants, children. Study overall: Microbial exposure reportedly drives polyclonal innate γδ T cell expansion after birth.

This clone was found a few times. TCRdb reapplied CATT to the reads. The sample records some 4,000 gamma-chain clones, more than 55% being singletons. The CDR3 sequence is 15 residues long. Per germline, CDR1 GITISATS and CDR2 ISYDGTV (reference sequence). Trimming took 4 bases from V and 7 from J; bases not matched to a gene: 4. The sample was blood. The sequence derives from a child who was a newborn, infant or young child, either healthy, febrile or measles-vaccinated (not recorded which). The chain couples TRGV9 to TRGJP. Germline matching of the DNA provided the J gene here, since TCRdb leaves it blank. The CDR3 reads CALWDKELGKKIKVF. CDR3 sequence (DNA): TGTGCCTTGTGGGATAAGGAGTTGGGCAAAAAAATCAAGGTATTT.